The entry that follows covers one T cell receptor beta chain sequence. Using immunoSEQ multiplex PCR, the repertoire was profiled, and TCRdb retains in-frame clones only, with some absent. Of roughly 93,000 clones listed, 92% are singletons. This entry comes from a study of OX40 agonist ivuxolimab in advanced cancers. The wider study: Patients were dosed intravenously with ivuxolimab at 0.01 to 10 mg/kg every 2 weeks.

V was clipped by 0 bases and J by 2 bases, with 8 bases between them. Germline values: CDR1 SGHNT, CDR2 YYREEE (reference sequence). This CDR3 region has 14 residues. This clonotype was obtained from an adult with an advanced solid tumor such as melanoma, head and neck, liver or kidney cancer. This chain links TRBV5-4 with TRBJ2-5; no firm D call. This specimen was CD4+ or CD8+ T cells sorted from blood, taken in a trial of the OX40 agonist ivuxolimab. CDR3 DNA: TGTGCCAGCAGCTTGGCTTTGGGACAAGAGACCCAGTACTTC. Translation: CASSLALGQETQYF.